These 28 T cell receptor beta chains were sequenced from one sample in a study of early stage breast cancer tumors. The assay was immunoSEQ multiplex PCR, and TCRdb's table has in-frame clones only and misses some. The table lists approximately 39,000 clones, less than 80% of them singletons, with about 7% in the top ten. The sequenced sample consisted of blood. These receptors originate from a person aged 60 to 70 with breast cancer.

Regarding this clone: This likely comes from a read error, as the CDR3 has no conserved phenylalanine or tryptophan at its end. The CDR3 sequence is CASSFLVGEGSYEQYL. DNA of the CDR3: TGTGCCAGCAGTTTTCTGGTTGGTGAGGGATCCTACGAGCAGTACCTC. V gene TRBV28 combines with J gene TRBJ2-7, with D possibly being TRBD2 (5 bases). The germline V and J ends were trimmed by 3 bases and 1 base, with 16 bases remaining between them. The CDR3 is made up of 16 amino acids. Germline-derived CDR1 and CDR2 are MDHEN and SYDVKM.

In its sample, this clone was seen a few times. CDR3: CASSLEQDPVKQYF. The CDR3 nucleotides read TGCGCCAGCAGCTTGGAGCAGGATCCCGTCAAGCAGTACTTC. V usage is TRBV5-1 and J usage is TRBJ2-7; D is uncertain. The CDR3 runs to 14 residues. CDR1 is SGHRS and CDR2 is YFSETQ in the germline V gene. Trimming removed 0 bases from V and 8 bases from J, with 15 bases in between.

The V and J genes are TRBV9 and TRBJ2-2, with 8 bases aligning to TRBD2. After removal of 4 bases from V and 8 bases from J, the junction contained 10 bases not matched to a gene. Germline V gives CDR1 SGDLS, CDR2 YYNGEE. The CDR3 sequence is 15 residues long. The CDR3 region has the DNA TGTGCCAGCAGCCAGGGACTAGTGGGCGAGGGGGAGCTGTTTTTT. Amino acids: CASSQGLVGEGELFF.

This clone was counted a few times. The chain has TRBV28 and TRBJ1-5; D uncertain. Trimming cost V 7 bases and J 1 base, with 5 bases left between them. The germline gives CDR1 MDHEN, CDR2 SYDVKM. The CDR3 runs 12 residues. CDR3 nucleotides: TGTGCCAGCAATGAGAGCAATCAGCCCCAGCATTTT. This gives the protein CASNESNQPQHF. Combining the CDR3 with reference TRBV28 and TRBJ1-5 gives the whole variable domain DVKVTQSSRYLVKRTGEKVFLECVQDMDHENMFWYRQDPGLGLRLIYFSYDVKMKEKGDIPEGYSVSREKKERFSLILESASTNQTSMYLCASNESNQPQHFGDGTRLSIL.

This clone was detected a few times. The rearrangement uses TRBV19 and TRBJ1-1; 8 positions match TRBD1. The length of the CDR3 is 16 residues. CDR1 and CDR2 (germline): LNHDA, SQIVND (reference sequence). The ends lost 3 bases at V and 1 base at J; junction bases unmatched: 7. For the CDR3, the DNA is TGTGCCAGTAGTATTCAGGGGGCCCCCTCGAACACTGAAGCTTTCTTT. Translating it yields CASSIQGAPSNTEAFF.

The V and J genes are TRBV2 and TRBJ2-7, with TRBD2 matching over 8 bases. Germline V CDR1 and CDR2: SNHLY, FYNNEI. This CDR3 contains 17 residues. Trimming took 4 bases from V and 2 from J; bases not matched to a gene: 13. CDR3 DNA sequence: TGTGCCAGCAGTGGGGCAGGTATACCGGGACTAGCCTACGAGCAGTACTTC. It specifies CASSGAGIPGLAYEQYF.

This chain connects TRBV9 to TRBJ1-3; 9 nucleotides line up with TRBD1. V dropped 2 bases and J dropped 0; count of bases not matched to a gene: 9. CDR3 length: 18 residues. In germline, CDR1 is SGDLS, CDR2 YYNGEE. This CDR3 reads CASSVDPGTGYSGNTIYF. In DNA, the CDR3 is TGTGCCAGCAGCGTTGACCCCGGGACAGGGTACTCTGGAAACACCATATATTTT.

This chain links TRBV6-6 with TRBJ2-3; D gene uncertain. Germline-derived CDR1 and CDR2 are MNHNY and SVGAGI (reference sequence). This CDR3 contains 11 residues. The V end was cut by 8 bases, the J end by 6 bases, with 9 bases between. CDR3 coding DNA: TGTGCCAGCCGCGAGGCGGATACGCAGTATTTT. Amino acids: CASREADTQYF.

This clone was recorded once. The V gene is TRBV27, the J gene TRBJ1-6, with no clear D. Germline assignment: CDR1 MNHEY and CDR2 SMNVEV (reference sequence). The CDR3 runs to 15 residues. V was shortened by 5 bases and J by 0 bases, with 8 bases between the two germline ends. CDR3 DNA sequence: TGTGCCAGCAGTGAAAGTAGCTCCTATAATTCACCCCTCCACTTT. Translating it yields CASSESSSYNSPLHF.

The rearrangement joins TRBV19 to TRBJ1-1, with D unresolved. V lost 7 bases and J 1 base, leaving 7 bases between the germline ends. Germline V gene sequence: CDR1 LNHDA, CDR2 SQIVND (reference sequence). The CDR3 is made up of 12 amino acids. CDR3 DNA sequence: TGTGCCAGTATGAGAGGGAACACTGAAGCTTTCTTT. Its translation is CASMRGNTEAFF.

The chain has TRBV28 and TRBJ2-6; 8 bases agree with TRBD1. The CDR3 sequence is 16 residues long. V lost 7 bases and J lost 1; bases outside the gene matches: 6. Per the germline V gene, CDR1 is MDHEN and CDR2 is SYDVKM. Written as DNA, the CDR3 is TGTGCCAGCACCTTCCGACAGGGGTCTGGGGCCAACGTCCTGACTTTC. This gives the protein CASTFRQGSGANVLTF.

This sequence joins TRBV11-1 and TRBJ2-3; no clear D gene. CDR1 is SGHAT and CDR2 is FQDESV in the germline V gene (reference sequence). CDR3 length: 15 amino acids. V gave up 0 bases and J gave up 2 bases, with 9 bases separating them. The CDR3 reads CASSLAPQATDTQYF. As DNA, the CDR3 is TGTGCCAGCAGCTTAGCGCCTCAAGCCACAGATACGCAGTATTTT.

The chain couples TRBV5-1 to TRBJ1-2, with TRBD1 matching 7 bases. The CDR3 covers 13 residues. J gave up 8 bases and V 0 bases, and 4 bases lay outside the gene matches. Germline V lookup: CDR1 SGHRS, CDR2 YFSETQ. Written as DNA, the CDR3 is TGCGCCAGCAGCTTGGACAGGGGCCTCGGCTACACCTTC. Encoded protein: CASSLDRGLGYTF.

The chain joins TRBV28 to TRBJ1-2, with D unresolved. CDR3 length: 12 residues. The ends were cut back, 3 bases at V and 5 bases at J, with 7 bases in the middle. Germline CDR1 and CDR2: MDHEN and SYDVKM. The CDR3 spells CASSFARYGYTF. The CDR3 DNA reads as TGTGCCAGCAGTTTCGCCAGATATGGCTACACCTTC.

The J gene is TRBJ1-2, the V gene TRBV2; weak D call: TRBD1 (5 bases). CDR1 and CDR2 from the germline V gene are SNHLY and FYNNEI. The CDR3 extends over 13 amino acids. V lost 8 bases, J lost 8 bases, and 18 bases lay in between. The CDR3 DNA follows: TGTGCCAGCGAGGGGTCAGGTGATGGGGGCTACACCTTC. Its protein product is CASEGSGDGGYTF.

The chain has TRBV11-3 and TRBJ1-1; D gene unclear. V lost 1 base and J lost 7, with 7 bases in between. CDR1 is SGHNT, CDR2 YENEEA, per germline. The CDR3 extends over 12 amino acids. The CDR3 region is CASSLGRSEAFF. CDR3 sequence (DNA): TGTGCCAGCAGCTTAGGACGGAGTGAAGCTTTCTTT.

The chain has TRBV27 and TRBJ2-5, with 15 positions matching TRBD2. CDR3 length: 17 amino acids. V trimming: 8 bases; J trimming: 5 bases; junction bases outside the gene matches: 12. Looked up from germline, CDR1 is MNHEY and CDR2 is SMNVEV (reference sequence). CDR3 region: CASLRRTSGRGLETQYF. The CDR3 region has the DNA TGTGCCAGCCTACGAAGGACTAGCGGGAGGGGCTTGGAGACCCAGTACTTC.

The chain recombines TRBV7-9 with TRBJ2-3; D may be TRBD1 (6 bases). The CDR3 has 16 amino acids. Germline V gene lookup returns CDR1 SEHNR and CDR2 FQNEAQ (reference sequence). V gave up 5 bases and J gave up 4 bases, with 19 bases separating them. The CDR3 loop is CASSPPRGLRSDTQYF. CDR3 nucleotides: TGTGCCAGCAGCCCCCCCAGGGGCCTACGTTCAGATACGCAGTATTTT.

This clone was seen a handful of times. The chain has TRBV19 and TRBJ1-4; 7 nucleotides match TRBD1. This CDR3 is built from 15 residues. The V segment lost 4 bases and the J segment 7 bases; nucleotides outside the gene matches: 9. Per the germline V gene, CDR1 is LNHDA and CDR2 is SQIVND (reference sequence). CDR3 nucleotide sequence: TGTGCCAGTAGTACCCGACAGGGAAGGAGTGAAAAACTGTTTTTT. Residues: CASSTRQGRSEKLFF.

V gene TRBV19 combines with J gene TRBJ2-1; 9 bases line up with TRBD2. This CDR3 has 13 residues. The junction had 8 bases not matched to a gene; V was cut back by 7 bases and J by 10 bases. The germline V gene encodes CDR1 LNHDA and CDR2 SQIVND (reference sequence). CDR3 nucleotide sequence: TGTGCCAGTACCATAACTAGCGGGCTGGAGCAGTTCTTC. Its translation: CASTITSGLEQFF.

This CDR3 reads CASNERTGPNTEAFF. CDR3 DNA: TGCGCCAGCAACGAACGGACAGGCCCGAACACTGAAGCTTTCTTT. The V gene is TRBV5-1, the J gene TRBJ1-1; 7 nucleotides line up with TRBD1. The trim removed 6 bases at V and 1 base at J, leaving 9 bases unmatched. Germline loops: CDR1 SGHRS, CDR2 YFSETQ. The CDR3 loop spans 15 amino acids.

The J gene is TRBJ2-7, the V gene TRBV5-4, with D perhaps TRBD1 or TRBD2 (5 bases each). The V and J ends lost 2 bases and 4 bases respectively, with 16 bases between them. The CDR3 length is 15 residues. Germline V lookup: CDR1 SGHNT, CDR2 YYREEE (reference sequence). CDR3 bases: TGTGCCAGCAGCTTCCGGGACGCGACGGGTTACGAGCAGTACTTC. It specifies CASSFRDATGYEQYF.

CDR3 sequence (DNA): TGCGCCAGCAGCTTAAAGAATGGAAACACCATATATTTT. It yields the protein CASSLKNGNTIYF. This chain connects TRBV5-1 to TRBJ1-3; D is uncertain. CDR3 length: 13 residues. The germline V gene has CDR1 SGHRS and CDR2 YFSETQ. Trimming cost V 2 bases and J 3 bases, with 6 bases left between them.

The rearrangement links TRBV5-6 to TRBJ1-1, with a tentative D call TRBD1 (5 bases). Germline CDR1 SGHDT, CDR2 YYEEEE. CDR3 length: 14 amino acids. The V end lost 4 bases, the J end lost 7 bases, and 17 bases lay between the germline ends. This chain's CDR3 is CASSPMGEGIEAFF. The CDR3 DNA reads TGTGCCAGCAGCCCAATGGGGGAGGGAATTGAAGCTTTCTTT. Supplemented by reference TRBV5-6 and TRBJ1-1, the full variable domain reads DAGVTQSPTHLIKTRGQQVTLRCSPKSGHDTVSWYQQALGQGPQFIFQYYEEEERQRGNFPDRFSGHQFPNYSSELNVNALLLGDSALYLCASSPMGEGIEAFFGQGTRLTVV.

CDR3 residues: CASSYGGREGEQYF. The DNA for the CDR3 is TGTGCCAGCAGTTACGGGGGCAGGGAGGGCGAGCAGTACTTC. This chain links TRBV6-5 with TRBJ2-7; tentative D call: TRBD2 (7 bases). Per germline, CDR1 MNHEY and CDR2 SVGAGI. V gave up 2 bases and J gave up 6 bases, with 14 bases separating them. The CDR3 loop spans 14 amino acids.

The rearrangement links TRBV18 to TRBJ1-5, with 10 positions matching TRBD1. With 3 bases clipped from V and 2 bases from J, the junction kept 13 bases outside the gene matches. The CDR3 covers 19 residues. Germline V gene sequence: CDR1 KGHSH, CDR2 LQKENI. The CDR3 loop is CASSPVQEKGQGRNQPQHF. CDR3 DNA sequence: TGTGCCAGCTCACCGGTTCAGGAAAAGGGACAGGGGCGCAATCAGCCCCAGCATTTT.

This chain connects TRBV9 to TRBJ2-2; D remains ambiguous. V lost 2 bases, J lost 2 bases, and 7 bases lay in between. The germline V gene encodes CDR1 SGDLS and CDR2 YYNGEE. The CDR3 totals 14 residues. CDR3 protein: CASSVLGNTGELFF. The CDR3 DNA sequence: TGTGCCAGCAGCGTCCTGGGTAACACCGGGGAGCTGTTTTTT.

The J gene is TRBJ1-5, the V gene TRBV5-1; D gene unclear. The length of the CDR3 is 15 residues. Germline V gene lookup returns CDR1 SGHRS and CDR2 YFSETQ. V dropped 2 bases and J dropped 0 bases, with 9 bases sitting between them. The CDR3 spells CASSFDGISNQPQHF. The CDR3 DNA is TGCGCCAGCAGCTTCGACGGGATTAGCAATCAGCCCCAGCATTTT.